The 2 T cell receptor beta chains below were found in one sample sequenced in a study of blood T cell repertoires in COVID-19. Here immunoSEQ multiplex PCR was the method, and the copy in TCRdb shows in-frame clones only, minus some. The table lists approximately 100,000 clones, less than 85% of them singletons. The material sequenced was peripheral blood. The source is a man between 65 and 79 years old with active or convalescent COVID-19.

The rearrangement joins TRBV7-9 to TRBJ1-1; 7 bases are shared with TRBD1. V shed 5 bases, J shed 4 bases, and the junction held 10 bases outside the gene matches. The CDR3 runs to 15 residues. The germline V gene has CDR1 SEHNR and CDR2 FQNEAQ (reference sequence). CDR3 loop: CASSATSAGGTEAFF. Here the CDR3 DNA reads TGTGCCAGCAGCGCTACAAGCGCAGGGGGCACTGAAGCTTTCTTT.

The chain is built from TRBV11-1 and TRBJ1-3; D unresolved. The germline CDR1 and CDR2 sequences are SGHAT and FQDESV (reference sequence). Trimming took off 2 bases at V and 0 bases at J, with 8 bases between the two ends. The CDR3 totals 15 residues. Here the CDR3 DNA reads TGTGCCAGCAGCTTATCGACGGGCTCTGGAAACACCATATATTTT. Its protein is CASSLSTGSGNTIYF.